This T cell receptor (beta chain) derives from a study of blood T cell repertoires in COVID-19. Across the study: COVID-19 samples from acute and convalescent phases originated in the United States, Italy and Spain. Sources were T cells, B-cell-depleted T cells, or PBMCs; the material itself was cDNA or gDNA.

How the authors handled the data: Researchers report that nucleated cell counts were estimated from reference gene primer amplification. Clones were sequenced by immunoSEQ multiplex PCR, and TCRdb holds only the in-frame ones, with some missing. That table supplies the V and J calls and clone size; D and trimming were determined from the DNA. Of around 150,000 clones listed, approximately 90% are singletons. The CDR3 has 13 amino acids. Trimming removed 2 bases from V and 5 bases from J, with 7 bases in between. Germline lookup yields CDR1 SGHRS and CDR2 YFSETQ. The sequence was obtained from a woman aged 60 to 75 with active or convalescent COVID-19. Sequencing was carried out using peripheral blood. V is TRBV5-1 and J is TRBJ2-2, with a tentative D call TRBD1 (5 bases). CDR3 protein: CASSLQVTGELFF. The DNA for the CDR3 is TGCGCCAGCAGCTTACAGGTTACCGGGGAGCTGTTTTTT.